This T cell receptor (beta chain) was observed in a study of blood T cell repertoires in COVID-19. For the study at large: PBMCs, B-cell-depleted T cells, or T cells were the source of the cDNA or gDNA that made up the material.

The length of the CDR3 is 17 residues. V lost 5 bases to trimming and J lost 0 bases; unmatched junction nucleotides: 7. CDR1 LNHDA and CDR2 SQIVND come from the germline V gene (reference sequence). This table comes from immunoSEQ multiplex PCR, and its TCRdb copy is limited to in-frame clones, with some not included. The sample has fewer than 400,000 clones; over 85% are singletons. Living in about two dozen US areas, the participants were between roughly 18 and 90 years of age. The sequencing sample was made of PBMCs or T cells enriched from blood (not recorded which). This chain uses TRBV19 with TRBJ1-4; 9 bases align to TRBD1. This TCR derives from a woman aged 25 to 39 who had recovered from COVID-19. CDR3 amino acids: CASSLGQGLATNEKLFF. DNA of the CDR3: TGTGCCAGTAGTCTGGGACAGGGATTGGCAACTAATGAAAAACTGTTTTTT.